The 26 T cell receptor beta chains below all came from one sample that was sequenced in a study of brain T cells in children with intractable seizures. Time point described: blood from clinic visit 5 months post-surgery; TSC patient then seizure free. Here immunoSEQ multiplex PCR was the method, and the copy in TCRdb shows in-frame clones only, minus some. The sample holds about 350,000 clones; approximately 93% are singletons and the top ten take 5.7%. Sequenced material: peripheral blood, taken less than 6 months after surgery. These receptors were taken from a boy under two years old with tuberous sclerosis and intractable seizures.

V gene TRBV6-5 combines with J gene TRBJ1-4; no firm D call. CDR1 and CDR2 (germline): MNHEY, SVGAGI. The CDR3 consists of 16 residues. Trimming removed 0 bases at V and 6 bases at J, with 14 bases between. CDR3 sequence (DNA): TGTGCCAGCAGTTACTCTTTAGGTTGGGCGGATGAAAAACTGTTTTTT. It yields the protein CASSYSLGWADEKLFF.

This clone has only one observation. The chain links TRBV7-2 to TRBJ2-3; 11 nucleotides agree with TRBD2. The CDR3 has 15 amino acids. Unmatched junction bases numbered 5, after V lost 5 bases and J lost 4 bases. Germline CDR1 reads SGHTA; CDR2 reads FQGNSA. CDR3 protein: CASSLSGGAPDTQYF. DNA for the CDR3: TGTGCCAGCAGCCTTAGCGGGGGGGCCCCAGATACGCAGTATTTT.

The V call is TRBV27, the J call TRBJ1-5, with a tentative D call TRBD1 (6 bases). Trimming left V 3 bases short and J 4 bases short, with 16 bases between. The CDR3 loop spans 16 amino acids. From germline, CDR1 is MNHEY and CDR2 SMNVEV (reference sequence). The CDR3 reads CASSFAGVRDNQPQHF. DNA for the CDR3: TGTGCCAGCAGTTTTGCAGGGGTAAGGGATAATCAGCCCCAGCATTTT.

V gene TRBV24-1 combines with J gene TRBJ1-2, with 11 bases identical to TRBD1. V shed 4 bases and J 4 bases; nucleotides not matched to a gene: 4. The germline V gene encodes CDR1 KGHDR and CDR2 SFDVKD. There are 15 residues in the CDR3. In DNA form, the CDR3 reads TGTGCCACCAGTGACCGGACAGGGGGCCCCTATGGCTACACCTTC. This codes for CATSDRTGGPYGYTF.

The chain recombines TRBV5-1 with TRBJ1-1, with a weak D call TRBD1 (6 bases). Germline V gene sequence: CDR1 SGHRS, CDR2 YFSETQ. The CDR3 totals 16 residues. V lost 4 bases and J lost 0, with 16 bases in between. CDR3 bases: TGCGCCAGCAGCCTGACGCCGGGACAAGTGAACACTGAAGCTTTCTTT. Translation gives CASSLTPGQVNTEAFF.

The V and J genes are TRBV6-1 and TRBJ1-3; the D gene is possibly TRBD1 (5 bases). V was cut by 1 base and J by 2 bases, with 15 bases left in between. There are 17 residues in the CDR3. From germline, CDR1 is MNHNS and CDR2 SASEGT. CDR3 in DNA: TGTGCCAGCAGTGAAGAGGCTTTACGGGGCACTGGAAACACCATATATTTT. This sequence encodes CASSEEALRGTGNTIYF.

The CDR3 DNA reads TGTGCCAGCAGCGGACAGATTGAAGCTTTCTTT. This gives the protein CASSGQIEAFF. The rearrangement uses TRBV2 and TRBJ1-1; weak D call: TRBD1 (6 bases). Trimming shortened V by 6 bases and J by 7 bases, and 9 bases separated the two germline ends. Germline values: CDR1 SNHLY, CDR2 FYNNEI. CDR3 length equals 11 residues. The full variable domain, in which reference TRBV2 and TRBJ1-1 provide the parts outside the CDR3, is EPEVTQTPSHQVTQMGQEVILRCVPISNHLYFYWYRQILGQKVEFLVSFYNNEISEKSEIFDDQFSVERPDGSNFTLKIRSTKLEDSAMYFCASSGQIEAFFGQGTRLTVV.

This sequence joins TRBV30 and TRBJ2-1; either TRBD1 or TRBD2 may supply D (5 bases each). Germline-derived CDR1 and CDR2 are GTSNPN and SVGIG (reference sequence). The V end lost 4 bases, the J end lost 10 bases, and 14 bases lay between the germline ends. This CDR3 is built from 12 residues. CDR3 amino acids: CAWNLGASEQFF. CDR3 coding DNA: TGTGCCTGGAATCTCGGGGCTTCGGAGCAGTTCTTC.

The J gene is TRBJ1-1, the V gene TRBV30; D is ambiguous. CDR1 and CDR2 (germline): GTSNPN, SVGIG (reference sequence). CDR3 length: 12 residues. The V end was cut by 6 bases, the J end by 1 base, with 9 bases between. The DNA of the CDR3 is TGTGCCTGCCTGGGCGGGAACACTGAAGCTTTCTTT. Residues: CACLGGNTEAFF.

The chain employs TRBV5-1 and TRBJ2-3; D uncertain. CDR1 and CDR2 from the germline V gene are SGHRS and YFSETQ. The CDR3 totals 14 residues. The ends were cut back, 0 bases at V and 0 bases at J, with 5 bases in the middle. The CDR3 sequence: CASSLGPSTDTQYF. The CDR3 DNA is TGCGCCAGCAGCTTGGGGCCAAGCACAGATACGCAGTATTTT. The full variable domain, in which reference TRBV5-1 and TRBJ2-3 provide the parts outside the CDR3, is KAGVTQTPRYLIKTRGQQVTLSCSPISGHRSVSWYQQTPGQGLQFLFEYFSETQRNKGNFPGRFSGRQFSNSRSEMNVSTLELGDSALYLCASSLGPSTDTQYFGPGTRLTVL.

CDR3 protein: CAWSPDRGFNYGYTF. DNA of the CDR3: TGTGCCTGGAGTCCGGACAGGGGGTTTAACTATGGCTACACCTTC. The rearrangement joins TRBV30 to TRBJ1-2; 10 nucleotides align to TRBD1. This CDR3 spans 15 amino acids. Losses at the gene ends were 2 bases for V and 1 base for J; bases not matched to a gene: 4. Germline-derived CDR1 and CDR2 are GTSNPN and SVGIG (reference sequence).

The CDR3 DNA sequence: TGTGCCAGCAGTTACTATCCCACCACCGGGGAGCTGTTTTTT. It specifies CASSYYPTTGELFF. This sequence joins TRBV6-5 and TRBJ2-2; D unresolved. Trimming left V 1 base short and J 4 bases short, with 7 bases between. Germline loops: CDR1 MNHEY, CDR2 SVGAGI. The CDR3 is 14 amino acids.

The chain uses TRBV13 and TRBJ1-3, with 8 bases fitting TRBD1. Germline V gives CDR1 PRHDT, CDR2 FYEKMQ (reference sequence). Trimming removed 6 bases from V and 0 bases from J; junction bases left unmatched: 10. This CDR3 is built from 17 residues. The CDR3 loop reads CASRKTGGAFSGNTIYF. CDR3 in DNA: TGTGCCAGCAGAAAAACAGGGGGAGCATTCTCTGGAAACACCATATATTTT. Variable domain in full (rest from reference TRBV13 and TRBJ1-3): AAGVIQSPRHLIKEKRETATLKCYPIPRHDTVYWYQQGPGQDPQFLISFYEKMQSDKGSIPDRFSAQQFSDYHSELNMSSLELGDSALYFCASRKTGGAFSGNTIYFGEGSWLTVV.

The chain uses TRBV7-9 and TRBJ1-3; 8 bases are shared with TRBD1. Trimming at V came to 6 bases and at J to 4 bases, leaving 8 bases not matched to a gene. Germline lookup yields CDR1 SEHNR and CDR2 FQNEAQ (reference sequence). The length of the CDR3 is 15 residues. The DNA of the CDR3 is TGTGCCAGCAGGCTTCATCAGGGGGCCGGAAACACCATATATTTT. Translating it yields CASRLHQGAGNTIYF.

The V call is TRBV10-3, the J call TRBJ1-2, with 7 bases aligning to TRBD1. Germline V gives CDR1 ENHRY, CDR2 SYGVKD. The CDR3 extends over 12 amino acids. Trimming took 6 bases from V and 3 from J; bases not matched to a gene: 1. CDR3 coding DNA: TGTGCCATCAGAGACAGGGACTATGGCTACACCTTC. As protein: CAIRDRDYGYTF.

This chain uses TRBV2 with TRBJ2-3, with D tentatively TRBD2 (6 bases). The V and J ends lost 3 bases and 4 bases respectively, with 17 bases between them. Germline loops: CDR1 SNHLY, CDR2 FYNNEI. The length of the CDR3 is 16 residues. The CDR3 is CASSEGTGVLADTQYF. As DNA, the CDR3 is TGTGCCAGCAGTGAGGGCACGGGGGTGTTGGCAGATACGCAGTATTTT.

The chain's CDR3 is CASSYIQRTYTGELFF. In DNA form, the CDR3 reads TGTGCCAGCAGTTACATCCAGAGGACTTACACCGGGGAGCTGTTTTTT. The genes are TRBV6-6 and TRBJ2-2; the D gene is possibly TRBD2 (5 bases). Per germline, CDR1 MNHNY and CDR2 SVGAGI (reference sequence). The V and J ends lost 2 bases and 3 bases respectively, with 13 bases between them. The CDR3 loop spans 16 amino acids.

CDR3 region: CASSQPSPKEAFF. CDR3 DNA: TGTGCCAGCAGCCAACCGTCCCCCAAAGAAGCTTTCTTT. The V and J genes are TRBV4-2 and TRBJ1-1; no clear D. V lost 2 bases and J lost 8, with 12 bases in between. CDR3 length: 13 residues. The germline CDR1 and CDR2 sequences are LGHNA and YNFKEQ.

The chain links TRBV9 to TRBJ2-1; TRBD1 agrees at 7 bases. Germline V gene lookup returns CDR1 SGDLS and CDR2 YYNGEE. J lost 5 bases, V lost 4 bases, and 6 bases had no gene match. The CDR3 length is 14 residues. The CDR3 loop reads CASSLRTGHNEQFF. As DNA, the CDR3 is TGTGCCAGCAGCTTGCGGACAGGCCACAATGAGCAGTTCTTC.

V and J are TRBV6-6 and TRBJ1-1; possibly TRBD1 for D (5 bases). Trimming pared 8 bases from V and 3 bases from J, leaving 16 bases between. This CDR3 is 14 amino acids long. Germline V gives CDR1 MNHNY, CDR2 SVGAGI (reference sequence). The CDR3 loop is CASLAGEGYTEAFF. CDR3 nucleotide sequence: TGTGCCAGCTTAGCCGGGGAGGGGTACACTGAAGCTTTCTTT.

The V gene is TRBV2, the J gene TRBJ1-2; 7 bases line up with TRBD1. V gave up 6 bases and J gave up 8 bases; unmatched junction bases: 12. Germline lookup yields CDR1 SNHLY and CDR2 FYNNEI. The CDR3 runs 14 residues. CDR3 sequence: CASSEHPTGEGYTF. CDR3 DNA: TGTGCCAGCAGCGAGCACCCAACAGGGGAAGGCTACACCTTC.

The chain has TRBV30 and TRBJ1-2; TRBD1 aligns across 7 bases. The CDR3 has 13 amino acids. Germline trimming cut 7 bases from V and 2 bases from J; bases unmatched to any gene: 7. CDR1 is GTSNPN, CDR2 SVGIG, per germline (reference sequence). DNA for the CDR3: TGTGCCTCCAGACAGGGTTTGAACTATGGCTACACCTTC. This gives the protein CASRQGLNYGYTF.

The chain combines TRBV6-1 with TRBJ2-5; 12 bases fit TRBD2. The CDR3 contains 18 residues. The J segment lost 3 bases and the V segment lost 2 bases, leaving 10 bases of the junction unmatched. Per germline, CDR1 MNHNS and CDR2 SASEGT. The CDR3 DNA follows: TGTGCCAGCAGTGAAAACCTAGCGGGAGGGCCGGTGAAAGAGACCCAGTACTTC. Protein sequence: CASSENLAGGPVKETQYF.

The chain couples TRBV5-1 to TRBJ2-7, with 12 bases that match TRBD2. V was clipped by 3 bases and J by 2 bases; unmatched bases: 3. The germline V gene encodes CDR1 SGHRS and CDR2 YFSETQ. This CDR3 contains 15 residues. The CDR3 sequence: CASSWTSGATYEQYF. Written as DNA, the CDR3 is TGCGCCAGCAGCTGGACTAGCGGGGCTACCTACGAGCAGTACTTC. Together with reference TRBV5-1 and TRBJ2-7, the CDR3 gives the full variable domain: KAGVTQTPRYLIKTRGQQVTLSCSPISGHRSVSWYQQTPGQGLQFLFEYFSETQRNKGNFPGRFSGRQFSNSRSEMNVSTLELGDSALYLCASSWTSGATYEQYFGPGTRLTVT.

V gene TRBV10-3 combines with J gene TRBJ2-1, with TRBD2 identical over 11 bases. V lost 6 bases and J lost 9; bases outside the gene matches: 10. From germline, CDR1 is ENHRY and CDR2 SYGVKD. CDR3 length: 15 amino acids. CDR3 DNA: TGTGCCATCAGAGGACTAGCGGGCACACCCCGTGAGCAGTTCTTC. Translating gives CAIRGLAGTPREQFF.

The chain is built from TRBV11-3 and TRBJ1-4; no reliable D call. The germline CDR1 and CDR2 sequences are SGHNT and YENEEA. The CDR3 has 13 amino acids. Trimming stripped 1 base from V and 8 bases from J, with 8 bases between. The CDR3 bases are TGTGCCAGCAGCTTAGGCGCCGAAGAAAAACTGTTTTTT. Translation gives CASSLGAEEKLFF. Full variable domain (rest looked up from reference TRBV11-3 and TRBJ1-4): EAGVVQSPRYKIIEKKQPVAFWCNPISGHNTLYWYLQNLGQGPELLIRYENEEAVDDSQLPKDRFSAERLKGVDSTLKIQPAELGDSAVYLCASSLGAEEKLFFGSGTQLSVL.